The 25 T cell receptor beta chains below were found in one sample sequenced in a study of shared clonotypes between healthy human individuals. TCRdb's copy holds only in-frame clones and misses some; the assay was immunoSEQ multiplex PCR. The repertoire includes about 2 million clones, over 85% of them detected once, and approximately 0.13% sits in the top ten. The sequenced sample was naive CD4+ T cells sorted from blood. Subset: CD45RA+ positively selected. Receptor source: a man younger than 35 in good health.

The gene calls are TRBV5-1 and TRBJ2-5, with D uncertain. Germline V gives CDR1 SGHRS, CDR2 YFSETQ. The CDR3 totals 15 residues. V dropped 0 bases and J dropped 5 bases, with 14 bases sitting between them. The CDR3 spells CASSLGDPRRETQYF. The CDR3, as DNA: TGCGCCAGCAGCTTGGGAGACCCTAGACGGGAGACCCAGTACTTC.

As regards this clone: Additional DNA sequences in this sample encode the identical CDR3. V usage is TRBV11-3 and J usage is TRBJ2-1; D is ambiguous. The germline CDR1 and CDR2 sequences are SGHNT and YENEEA. Trimming cost V 2 bases and J 7 bases, with 9 bases left between them. CDR3 length: 13 amino acids. Here the CDR3 DNA reads TGTGCCAGCAGCTTAATGGGTGGAAATGAGCAGTTCTTC. This gives the protein CASSLMGGNEQFF.

This chain joins TRBV6-5 and TRBJ1-4; the D gene is possibly TRBD1 (5 bases). Trimming stripped 4 bases from V and 5 bases from J, with 8 bases between. The CDR3 sequence is 13 residues long. Looked up from germline, CDR1 is MNHEY and CDR2 is SVGAGI. The CDR3 DNA sequence: TGTGCCAGCAGTTGGGACGGAAATGAAAAACTGTTTTTT. Translation: CASSWDGNEKLFF.

This chain links TRBV5-1 with TRBJ1-2, with D perhaps matching TRBD1 (5 bases). Looked up from germline, CDR1 is SGHRS and CDR2 is YFSETQ. The CDR3 spans 13 residues. V dropped 5 bases and J dropped 4 bases, with 12 bases sitting between them. As DNA, the CDR3 is TGCGCCAGCAGGACAGACGCCTCCTATGGCTACACCTTC. Protein: CASRTDASYGYTF.

This clone was seen only once. The chain joins TRBV18 to TRBJ2-3; D is perhaps TRBD1 (6 bases). There are 15 residues in the CDR3. Germline lookup yields CDR1 KGHSH and CDR2 LQKENI. V lost 3 bases to trimming and J lost 2 bases, with 12 bases between them. The chain's CDR3 is CASSPMDSYTDTQYF. The CDR3 nucleotides read TGTGCCAGCTCACCCATGGACAGTTACACAGATACGCAGTATTTT.

V gene TRBV29-1 combines with J gene TRBJ1-1; 12 bases are shared with TRBD1. From germline, CDR1 is SQVTM and CDR2 ANQGSEA. V lost 6 bases and J lost 10; bases outside the gene matches: 3. The CDR3 contains 11 residues. CDR3 amino acids: CSVGQGAVAFF. Here the CDR3 DNA reads TGCAGCGTGGGACAGGGGGCTGTAGCTTTCTTT.

The genes are TRBV5-1 and TRBJ2-1; D is unclear. The germline gives CDR1 SGHRS, CDR2 YFSETQ. V was shortened by 2 bases and J by 8 bases, with 17 bases between the two germline ends. There are 15 residues in the CDR3. The CDR3 protein is CASSFLRPRGDEQFF. The DNA for the CDR3 is TGCGCCAGCAGCTTTTTGAGGCCGCGTGGGGATGAGCAGTTCTTC.

The V call is TRBV7-6, the J call TRBJ2-1; D perhaps matches TRBD1 (5 bases). The CDR3 totals 16 residues. CDR1 and CDR2 from the germline V gene are SGHVS and FNYEAQ. Trimming removed 5 bases at V and 2 bases at J, with 16 bases between. The CDR3 DNA sequence: TGTGCCAGCAGCCACCTAGACAGTGGACCCTACAATGAGCAGTTCTTC. This sequence encodes CASSHLDSGPYNEQFF. Filled out from reference TRBV7-6 and TRBJ2-1, the complete variable domain reads GAGVSQSPRYKVTKRGQDVALRCDPISGHVSLYWYRQALGQGPEFLTYFNYEAQQDKSGLPNDRFSAERPEGSISTLTIQRTEQRDSAMYRCASSHLDSGPYNEQFFGPGTRLTVL.

The genes are TRBV5-4 and TRBJ1-2; 8 bases map to TRBD1. CDR3 length: 14 amino acids. In germline, CDR1 is SGHNT, CDR2 YYREEE (reference sequence). J gave up 1 base and V 4 bases, and 3 bases lay outside the gene matches. The CDR3 reads CASSRGQDNYGYTF. CDR3 in DNA: TGTGCCAGCAGCAGGGGACAGGATAACTATGGCTACACCTTC.

For the CDR3, the DNA is TGCGCCAGCAGCCAACGAGGGCTTAATGAAAAACTGTTTTTT. It specifies CASSQRGLNEKLFF. This chain connects TRBV4-3 to TRBJ1-4, with D uncertain. This CDR3 has 14 residues. Germline assignment: CDR1 LGHNA and CDR2 YSLEER. The V end was cut by 2 bases, the J end by 4 bases, with 8 bases between.

The chain carries TRBV6-5 and TRBJ1-5; unclear D gene. The CDR3 contains 15 residues. Germline V lookup: CDR1 MNHEY, CDR2 SVGAGI. V was cut by 6 bases and J by 0 bases, with 12 bases left in between. The CDR3 region is CASRDDGNSNQPQHF. The CDR3 nucleotides are TGTGCCAGCAGGGATGACGGGAATAGCAATCAGCCCCAGCATTTT.

V usage is TRBV7-3 and J usage is TRBJ2-5; 7 nucleotides agree with TRBD1. CDR1 is SGHTA and CDR2 is FQGTGA in the germline V gene. CDR3 length: 15 residues. Trimming took 5 bases from V and 3 from J; bases not matched to a gene: 9. The CDR3 protein is CASSDQGQPKETQYF. The CDR3 DNA is TGTGCCAGCAGCGACCAGGGACAGCCGAAAGAGACCCAGTACTTC.

The V and J genes are TRBV30 and TRBJ2-7; TRBD2 matches 12 bases. V lost 3 bases to trimming and J lost 0 bases; unmatched junction nucleotides: 3. The CDR3 totals 15 residues. Germline V gene sequence: CDR1 GTSNPN, CDR2 SVGIG (reference sequence). The CDR3 nucleotides are TGTGCCTGGAGCGGGGGACTAGCGGGCTCCTACGAGCAGTACTTC. This translates into CAWSGGLAGSYEQYF.

As DNA, the CDR3 is TGCGCCAGCAGCCCCGGACAGGGGCCGGGCACAGATACGCAGTATTTT. It codes for CASSPGQGPGTDTQYF. The chain combines TRBV5-1 with TRBJ2-3; 9 bases map to TRBD1. This CDR3 contains 16 residues. Trimming took 4 bases from V and 1 from J; bases not matched to a gene: 7. Germline V lookup: CDR1 SGHRS, CDR2 YFSETQ.

The chain carries TRBV18 and TRBJ1-4, with D possibly TRBD1 on 5 matching bases. Germline assignment: CDR1 KGHSH and CDR2 LQKENI. V shed 3 bases and J shed 6 bases, with 11 bases lying between them. CDR3 length: 14 residues. CDR3 coding DNA: TGTGCCAGCTCACCGGGACTTACTGATGAAAAACTGTTTTTT. Translated: CASSPGLTDEKLFF.

The J gene is TRBJ1-6, the V gene TRBV18; 7 positions match TRBD1. V dropped 3 bases and J dropped 5; count of bases not matched to a gene: 10. Looked up from germline, CDR1 is KGHSH and CDR2 is LQKENI. The CDR3 totals 17 residues. The CDR3 region has the DNA TGTGCCAGCTCACCGACCACCCCGGGACAGAATAATTCACCCCTCCACTTT. It translates to CASSPTTPGQNNSPLHF.

This chain links TRBV9 with TRBJ2-1; D may be TRBD1 (6 bases). V lost 0 bases to trimming and J lost 4 bases, with 11 bases between them. Germline V gene sequence: CDR1 SGDLS, CDR2 YYNGEE. The CDR3 extends over 15 amino acids. The CDR3 region is CASSVGHQGYNEQFF. The CDR3, as DNA: TGTGCCAGCAGCGTAGGTCATCAGGGGTACAATGAGCAGTTCTTC.

V gene TRBV7-9 combines with J gene TRBJ2-6; no clear D. Germline CDR1 SEHNR, CDR2 FQNEAQ (reference sequence). This CDR3 contains 15 residues. Between the trimmed V and J ends, which lost 2 bases and 1 base, there was a span of 6 bases. The CDR3, as DNA: TGTGCCAGCAGCTTATGGCAGTCTGGGGCCAACGTCCTGACTTTC. This translates into CASSLWQSGANVLTF.

The rearrangement joins TRBV7-2 to TRBJ1-4; possible D gene TRBD1, 5 bases. With 2 bases removed from V and 7 bases from J, the gap between germline ends came to 11 bases. Germline V gives CDR1 SGHTA, CDR2 FQGNSA. The CDR3 length is 14 residues. CDR3 loop: CASSLQAGVEKLFF. As DNA, the CDR3 is TGTGCCAGCAGCTTACAAGCGGGGGTTGAAAAACTGTTTTTT.

The chain is built from TRBV4-3 and TRBJ1-2, with no clear D. From germline, CDR1 is LGHNA and CDR2 YSLEER. Trimming pared 0 bases from V and 8 bases from J, leaving 13 bases between. The CDR3 is 14 residues long. The CDR3 bases are TGCGCCAGCAGCCAAGATGTCGAGGGATTCGGCTACACCTTC. It encodes CASSQDVEGFGYTF.

The gene calls are TRBV19 and TRBJ2-1; the D gene is possibly TRBD2 (6 bases). The CDR3 length is 15 residues. V gave up 3 bases and J gave up 5 bases, with 14 bases separating them. The germline gives CDR1 LNHDA, CDR2 SQIVND (reference sequence). DNA of the CDR3: TGTGCCAGTAGTATGAGTAGCGGCCTTCACAATGAGCAGTTCTTC. Its translation is CASSMSSGLHNEQFF.

This chain uses TRBV9 with TRBJ1-1; a possible D gene is TRBD1 (6 bases). V was clipped by 4 bases and J by 5 bases, with 18 bases between them. Germline CDR1 is SGDLS and CDR2 is YYNGEE. The CDR3 spans 15 residues. The CDR3 DNA reads as TGTGCCAGCAGCCCCAGCAGGGGTGGATTTACTGAAGCTTTCTTT. Its translation is CASSPSRGGFTEAFF.

The chain links TRBV7-2 to TRBJ2-3; TRBD2 matches 7 bases. The CDR3 spans 14 residues. CDR1 and CDR2 from the germline V gene are SGHTA and FQGNSA. The V segment lost 7 bases and the J segment 1 base; nucleotides outside the gene matches: 5. This chain's CDR3 is CASIFREGTDTQYF. DNA for the CDR3: TGTGCCAGCATCTTCCGGGAGGGCACAGATACGCAGTATTTT.

In this sample, this clone turned up a few times. Other nucleotide sequences from this sample produce the same CDR3. The chain carries TRBV6-5 and TRBJ1-1; D perhaps matches TRBD1 (5 bases). This CDR3 is 13 amino acids long. V lost 2 bases and J lost 4, with 8 bases in between. Germline lookup yields CDR1 MNHEY and CDR2 SVGAGI. CDR3 loop: CASSYGGSTEAFF. Here the CDR3 DNA reads TGTGCCAGCAGTTACGGGGGGAGCACTGAAGCTTTCTTT.

This clone was detected only once. The rearrangement uses TRBV9 and TRBJ2-1; TRBD2 matches 9 bases. CDR1 and CDR2 (germline): SGDLS, YYNGEE. The CDR3 runs to 16 residues. After removal of 4 bases from V and 9 bases from J, the junction contained 14 bases not matched to a gene. The CDR3 bases are TGTGCCAGCAGCCCACAGGTAGCGGGAGATCTAGGTGAGCAGTTCTTC. Amino acid sequence: CASSPQVAGDLGEQFF.